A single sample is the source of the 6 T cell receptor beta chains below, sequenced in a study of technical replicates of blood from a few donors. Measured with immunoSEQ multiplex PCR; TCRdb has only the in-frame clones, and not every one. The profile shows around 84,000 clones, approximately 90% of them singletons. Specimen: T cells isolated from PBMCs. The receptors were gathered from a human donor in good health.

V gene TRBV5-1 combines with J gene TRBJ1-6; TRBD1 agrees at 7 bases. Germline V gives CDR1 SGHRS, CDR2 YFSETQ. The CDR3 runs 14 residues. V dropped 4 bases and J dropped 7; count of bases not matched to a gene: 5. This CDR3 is CASSLRQGNSPLHF. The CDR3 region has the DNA TGCGCCAGCAGCCTTCGACAGGGAAATTCACCCCTCCACTTT.

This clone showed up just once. CDR3 sequence (DNA): TGTGCCAGCAGCTTAGCAGGGGGGTATGAGCAGTTCTTC. As protein: CASSLAGGYEQFF. The V gene is TRBV11-2, the J gene TRBJ2-1; D may be TRBD1 (7 bases). Germline values: CDR1 SGHAT, CDR2 FQNNGV. Trimming stripped 1 base from V and 8 bases from J, with 9 bases between. The CDR3 length is 13 residues.

The CDR3 loop reads CASSQVYLDRAGANVLTF. CDR3 nucleotides: TGCGCCAGCAGCCAAGTATACTTGGACAGGGCTGGGGCCAACGTCCTGACTTTC. The chain uses TRBV4-1 and TRBJ2-6; TRBD1 matches 8 bases. The CDR3 is 18 amino acids. V was clipped by 1 base and J by 2 bases; unmatched bases: 7. Germline CDR1 is MGHRA and CDR2 is YSYEKL.

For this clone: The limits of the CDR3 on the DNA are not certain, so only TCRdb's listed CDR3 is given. CDR3 region: CASSLWGGGSFF. This chain uses TRBV28 with TRBJ2-1; the tabulated D call, TRBD2, remains unverified against the DNA. Termini included, the CDR3 measures 12 amino acids. The germline V gene has CDR1 MDHEN and CDR2 SYDVKM.

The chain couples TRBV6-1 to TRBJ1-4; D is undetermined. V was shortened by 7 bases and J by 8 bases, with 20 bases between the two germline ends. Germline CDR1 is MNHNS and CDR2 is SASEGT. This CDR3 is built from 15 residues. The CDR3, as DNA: TGTGCCAGCACCCCGAGAGGGCGCGGAACGGAAAAACTGTTTTTT. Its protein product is CASTPRGRGTEKLFF.

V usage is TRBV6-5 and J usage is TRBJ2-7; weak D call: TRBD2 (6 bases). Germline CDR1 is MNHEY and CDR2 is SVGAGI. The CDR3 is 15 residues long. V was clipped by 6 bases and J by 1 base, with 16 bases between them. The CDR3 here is CASSRDHGGSYEQYF. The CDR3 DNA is TGTGCCAGCAGCCGCGACCATGGGGGGTCCTACGAGCAGTACTTC.